These 21 T cell receptor beta chains were sequenced from one sample in a study of T cell clonotyping in hematopoietic cell transplantation. The repertoire was sequenced with immunoSEQ multiplex PCR; TCRdb's copy has only in-frame clones and lacks some. The sample has about 29,000 clones; 92% are singletons. Sequences were derived from PBMCs, sampled 100 days after allogeneic stem cell transplant. These receptors originate from a female patient in her fifties or sixties who had an allogeneic stem cell transplant from a related donor, so the T cells may come from the graft donor. Some clones in this sample may be carry-over from other donors' samples.

This chain links TRBV6-1 with TRBJ2-1; D is possibly TRBD1 (5 bases). This CDR3 is built from 15 residues. Trimming stripped 6 bases from V and 0 bases from J, with 12 bases between. Germline CDR1 and CDR2: MNHNS and SASEGT. CDR3 in amino acids: CASRFRVSSYNEQFF. CDR3 DNA sequence: TGTGCCAGCAGATTCAGGGTAAGCTCCTACAATGAGCAGTTCTTC.

The V gene is TRBV4-2, the J gene TRBJ1-5, with TRBD1 matching 9 bases. After removal of 5 bases from V and 8 bases from J, the junction contained 7 bases not matched to a gene. This CDR3 is 14 amino acids long. CDR1 and CDR2 (germline): LGHNA, YNFKEQ. The CDR3 nucleotides read TGTGCCAGCAGCGCCCGGGACAGGGATAAGCCCCAGCATTTT. Protein: CASSARDRDKPQHF.

Only a few counts were recorded for this clone. The chain is built from TRBV7-2 and TRBJ2-1; 11 bases fit TRBD2. The trim removed 2 bases at V and 8 bases at J, leaving 5 bases unmatched. CDR3 length equals 15 residues. CDR1 and CDR2 from the germline V gene are SGHTA and FQGNSA. This CDR3 reads CASSLRGTSGYEQFF. CDR3 nucleotides: TGTGCCAGCAGCTTACGAGGGACTAGCGGCTATGAGCAGTTCTTC.

The DNA of the CDR3 is TGTGCCAGCAGCTTAAATAGGAGCTATAATTCACCCCTCCACTTT. It is translated as CASSLNRSYNSPLHF. V is TRBV7-2 and J is TRBJ1-6; no firm D call. Trimming stripped 2 bases from V and 3 bases from J, with 8 bases between. This CDR3 comprises 15 residues. CDR1 and CDR2 (germline): SGHTA, FQGNSA.

V usage is TRBV30 and J usage is TRBJ2-3; tentatively, D is TRBD2 (5 bases). The length of the CDR3 is 15 residues. Germline CDR1 GTSNPN, CDR2 SVGIG (reference sequence). The V end was cut by 7 bases, the J end by 2 bases, with 19 bases between. CDR3 amino acids: CAYTRTVRDTDTQYF. The CDR3 nucleotides read TGTGCCTACACCCGGACTGTTCGAGACACAGATACGCAGTATTTT.

V is TRBV9 and J is TRBJ2-6; no reliable D call. Trimming left V 0 bases short and J 4 bases short, with 8 bases between. This CDR3 contains 15 residues. Germline V gene data show CDR1 as SGDLS and CDR2 as YYNGEE. CDR3 sequence reads: CASSVERPGANVLTF. In DNA, the CDR3 is TGTGCCAGCAGCGTAGAGAGGCCGGGGGCCAACGTCCTGACTTTC.

In its sample, this clone was seen once. V and J are TRBV25-1 and TRBJ2-7; no definite D call. V was shortened by 7 bases and J by 6 bases, with 10 bases between the two germline ends. In germline, CDR1 is MGHDK, CDR2 SYGVNS. The CDR3 spans 11 residues. The DNA of the CDR3 is TGTGCCAGCAAAGGGTTCTCCGAGCAGTACTTC. The encoded protein is CASKGFSEQYF.

The V and J genes are TRBV9 and TRBJ2-1, with 10 bases fitting TRBD1. CDR3 length equals 13 residues. The ends lost 4 bases at V and 9 bases at J; junction bases unmatched: 4. The germline CDR1 and CDR2 sequences are SGDLS and YYNGEE. CDR3 residues: CASSSGQGIEQFF. The CDR3 DNA is TGTGCCAGCAGCTCGGGACAGGGGATTGAGCAGTTCTTC.

J is TRBJ1-5 and V is TRBV21-1; TRBD1, the D gene given by the table, was not confirmed from the DNA. TRBV21-1 counts as a pseudogene. This CDR3 has 16 residues. In DNA, the CDR3 is TGTGCCAGCAGCAGGGTGGAGACAGAACGCAATCAGCCCCAGCATTTT. Translating it yields CASSRVETERNQPQHF.

This chain connects TRBV5-1 to TRBJ2-7, with 7 bases aligning to TRBD1. V lost 4 bases, J lost 5 bases, and 6 bases stayed unmatched. CDR3 length: 13 amino acids. The germline V gene has CDR1 SGHRS and CDR2 YFSETQ. CDR3 region: CASSRDRENEQYF. The CDR3 DNA follows: TGCGCCAGCAGCCGCGACAGGGAAAACGAGCAGTACTTC.

This clone was seen once. The V and J genes are TRBV5-6 and TRBJ2-5; D call uncertain. Looked up from germline, CDR1 is SGHDT and CDR2 is YYEEEE. This CDR3 spans 13 amino acids. The V and J ends lost 7 bases and 0 bases respectively, with 10 bases between them. CDR3 nucleotides: TGTGCCAGCTCCCGGACCGACCAAGAGACCCAGTACTTC. This gives the protein CASSRTDQETQYF.

The rearrangement joins TRBV19 to TRBJ2-2; 7 bases are shared with TRBD2. V lost 6 bases, J lost 8 bases, and 9 bases stayed unmatched. The CDR3 is 14 amino acids. Germline assignment: CDR1 LNHDA and CDR2 SQIVND (reference sequence). The CDR3 region has the DNA TGTGCCAGTAGAAGCCAGGGAGGGATAGGGGAGCTGTTTTTT. Translation gives CASRSQGGIGELFF.

This clone came up once. The CDR3 spells CASTLLRGSGGGELFF. For the CDR3, the DNA is TGTGCCAGCACCCTACTCCGAGGTAGCGGGGGCGGGGAGCTGTTTTTT. This chain joins TRBV2 and TRBJ2-2; 9 bases are a match to TRBD2. Germline CDR1 is SNHLY and CDR2 is FYNNEI. The CDR3 has 16 amino acids. With V trimmed by 7 bases and J by 7 bases, 13 bases remained unmatched.

This CDR3 is CATSRSGLAGADTQYF. CDR3 in DNA: TGTGCCACCAGCAGATCGGGACTAGCGGGAGCAGATACGCAGTATTTT. The chain combines TRBV15 with TRBJ2-3; 14 positions match TRBD2. The V and J ends lost 2 bases and 4 bases, in that order; junction bases with no gene match: 2. The CDR3 sequence is 16 residues long. Germline values: CDR1 LNHNV, CDR2 YYDKDF (reference sequence).

This clone turned up a few times. V and J are TRBV19 and TRBJ2-2; TRBD1 matches at 10 bases. With 8 bases clipped from V and 4 bases from J, the junction kept 4 bases outside the gene matches. Germline V gene data show CDR1 as LNHDA and CDR2 as SQIVND (reference sequence). The CDR3 totals 14 residues. CDR3 nucleotides: TGTGCCAGTGGGACAGGGGTCGGCACCGGGGAGCTGTTTTTT. It is translated as CASGTGVGTGELFF.

The genes are TRBV27 and TRBJ1-2; 8 nucleotides match TRBD1. CDR3 length: 16 residues. V dropped 6 bases and J dropped 4; count of bases not matched to a gene: 13. Germline assignment: CDR1 MNHEY and CDR2 SMNVEV (reference sequence). CDR3 loop: CASRFPSTGTGYGYTF. CDR3 sequence (DNA): TGTGCCAGCAGATTCCCATCTACCGGGACAGGCTATGGCTACACCTTC.

The chain recombines TRBV2 with TRBJ2-1; 7 positions match TRBD2. The J segment lost 1 base and the V segment lost 6 bases, leaving 3 bases of the junction unmatched. CDR3 size: 14 residues. The germline gives CDR1 SNHLY, CDR2 FYNNEI. This CDR3 is CASRERGSYNEQFF. The CDR3 nucleotides read TGTGCCAGCAGGGAGCGGGGTTCCTACAATGAGCAGTTCTTC.

The chain joins TRBV6-1 to TRBJ2-2; 9 bases agree with TRBD1. Trimming took 6 bases from V and 4 from J; bases not matched to a gene: 6. Per the germline V gene, CDR1 is MNHNS and CDR2 is SASEGT. CDR3 size: 15 residues. CDR3: CASRGDRVGTGELFF. The CDR3 nucleotides read TGTGCCAGCAGAGGGGACAGGGTAGGCACCGGGGAGCTGTTTTTT.

The CDR3 sequence is CASSGELNTEAFF. CDR3 sequence (DNA): TGTGCCAGCAGTGGGGAGTTGAACACTGAAGCTTTCTTT. V gene TRBV6-1 combines with J gene TRBJ1-1; D is ambiguous. Germline V gene data show CDR1 as MNHNS and CDR2 as SASEGT. The CDR3 spans 13 residues. V was cut by 4 bases and J by 0 bases, with 6 bases left in between.

About this clone itself: Compared with germline, one end of the junction differs, possibly owing to a read error. J is TRBJ2-7 and V is TRBV7-6; 7 bases agree with TRBD1. This CDR3 is built from 14 residues. The germline CDR1 and CDR2 sequences are SGHVS and FNYEAQ. The CDR3 DNA follows: TGTGCCAGCAGCCCCCTGGTCGACAGGGAACCCGGACTTTTC. This sequence encodes CASSPLVDREPGLF. Filled out from reference TRBV7-6 and TRBJ2-7, the complete variable domain reads GAGVSQSPRYKVTKRGQDVALRCDPISGHVSLYWYRQALGQGPEFLTYFNYEAQQDKSGLPNDRFSAERPEGSISTLTIQRTEQRDSAMYRCASSPLVDREPGLFGPGTRLTVT.

The chain joins TRBV6-5 to TRBJ1-3; no definite D call. The CDR3 is 12 residues long. The ends were cut back, 7 bases at V and 1 base at J, with 5 bases in the middle. CDR1 is MNHEY and CDR2 is SVGAGI in the germline V gene. In DNA form, the CDR3 reads TGTGCCAGCATAGGGTCTGGAAACACCATATATTTT. Protein sequence: CASIGSGNTIYF.